This T cell receptor (beta chain) originates from a study of human thymus T cells. Study observations and caveats: Related studies found that unrelated individuals share highly overlapping thymic repertoires. Both thymic and peripheral blood repertoires showed apparently biased V and J usage.

J lost 4 bases, V lost 7 bases, and 14 bases had no gene match. Germline V lookup: CDR1 SQVTM, CDR2 ANQGSEA. The CDR3 covers 15 residues. Profiled with immunoSEQ multiplex PCR; TCRdb holds only in-frame clones, not every one. Of under 150,000 clones in the sample, about 93% are singletons; the top ten hold approximately 0.022%. Comment on this clone: The antigen is unknown.

Resections from corrective heart surgery provided thymus tissue. Material for sequencing was thymus tissue. The TCR was taken from a boy younger than two with a congenital heart defect but otherwise immunologically healthy. This chain connects TRBV29-1 to TRBJ2-5, with TRBD1 matching over 8 bases. The CDR3: CSDGTGGYSRETQYF. CDR3 sequence (DNA): TGCAGCGACGGGACAGGAGGCTATTCGCGAGAGACCCAGTACTTC.